This T cell receptor beta chain is drawn from a study of blood T cell repertoires in COVID-19. This clone occurred once. The protocol was immunoSEQ multiplex PCR, while the TCRdb copy is restricted to in-frame clones and leaves out a portion. The data contain about 60,000 clones, roughly 80% of them singletons. This CDR3 has 14 residues. V lost 5 bases to trimming and J lost 4 bases, with 14 bases between them. Germline lookup yields CDR1 SGHTA and CDR2 FQGNSA. Recruits, aged about 18 to 100 years, lived in 20 to 30 US areas. Clinical history reported by participants formed the basis on which cohorts were assigned.

Specimen: PBMCs or T cells enriched from blood (not recorded which). The genes are TRBV7-2 and TRBJ1-2; D may be TRBD1 (6 bases). This TCR was sampled from a woman in her forties with acute COVID-19. CDR3 DNA sequence: TGTGCCAGCAGCCGGGGGGGGCGGATCTATGGCTACACCTTC. Translation gives CASSRGGRIYGYTF.